This TCR beta chain emerged from a study of brain T cells in children with intractable seizures. Method: immunoSEQ multiplex PCR; TCRdb's copy keeps in-frame clones and lacks some. This sample carries around 80,000 clones, approximately 90% of them seen once, and the ten largest clones take about 24%. The sequenced cases were selected for having the highest brain T cell transcript signatures. Before surgery, patients took at least one anti-epileptic drug. This CDR3 has 16 residues. V lost 5 bases to trimming and J lost 4 bases, with 20 bases between them. Germline V CDR1 and CDR2: SGHNT, YENEEA. The material was peripheral blood, obtained at surgery. The V call is TRBV11-3, the J call TRBJ2-5; the D is unclear. This receptor was identified in a girl aged 2-10 years with Rasmussen encephalitis and intractable seizures. CDR3 loop: CASSPAARRRIETQYF. The CDR3 DNA reads TGTGCCAGCAGCCCAGCCGCGCGACGACGAATAGAGACCCAGTACTTC.